Listed below are T cell receptor beta chains from one sample, sequenced in a study of OX40 agonist ivuxolimab in advanced cancers. The data were produced by immunoSEQ multiplex PCR, yet TCRdb's version contains in-frame clones alone and is incomplete. The data hold 65,000 to 75,000 clones, with roughly nine tenths observed a single time. The source material was CD4+ or CD8+ T cells sorted from blood, sampled in a trial of the OX40 agonist ivuxolimab. All receptors derive from an adult with an advanced solid tumor such as melanoma, head and neck, liver or kidney cancer. Both conserved end residues are part of each CDR3. A D gene is named only where the DNA matches it firmly. Only some rows state a clone size, as once, few, many or a class for expanded clones.

NA TRBD1 TRBJ1-4 TRBV16 TGTGCCAGCAGCCTCGGACAGGGGCGGGAAAAACTGTTTTTT CASSLGQGREKLFF
NA NA TRBJ2-5 TRBV7-9 TGTGCCAGCAGCGTCAACCAAGAGACCCAGTACTTC CASSVNQETQYF
NA NA TRBJ1-3 TRBV5-1 TGCGCCAGCAGCTCCGATGCCTCTGGAAACACCATATATTTT CASSSDASGNTIYF
NA NA TRBJ2-3 TRBV5-1 TGCGCCAGCAGTCAAACCGGGCAGGGAGCAGATACGCAGTATTTT CASSQTGQGADTQYF
NA NA TRBJ2-2 TRBV7-2 TGTGCCAGCAGCTCCAGGGAGTCCGGGGAGCTGTTTTTT CASSSRESGELFF
once NA TRBJ2-7 TRBV15 TGTGCCACCAGCAGAGATGAGTTGGGACGGAGCTCCTACGAGCAGTACTTC CATSRDELGRSSYEQYF
NA NA TRBJ2-5 TRBV6-5 TGTGCCAGCAGTTCCAGCAAAGAGACCCAGTACTTC CASSSSKETQYF
NA NA TRBJ1-4 TRBV7-9 TGTGCCAGCAGCTTATCTGGGTTGAGGGGGGTTGAAAAACTGTTTTTT CASSLSGLRGVEKLFF
NA NA TRBJ1-1 TRBV7-2 TGTGCCAGCAGCCCTGGGACGGTGATGAACACTGAAGCTTTCTTT CASSPGTVMNTEAFF
NA TRBD2 TRBJ2-2 TRBV5-1 TGCGCCAGCAGCTTGTCGCTAGCGGGAGCCGGGGAGCTGTTTTTT CASSLSLAGAGELFF
NA NA TRBJ2-2 TRBV12-5 TGTGCTAGTGGTTTGGTAGGCGGGGAGCTGTTTTTT CASGLVGGELFF
NA NA TRBJ2-2 TRBV4-2 TGTGCCAGCAGCCAAGCGGCAGCGAACACCGGGGAGCTGTTTTTT CASSQAAANTGELFF
NA NA TRBJ2-2 TRBV14 TGTGCCAGCAGCCAAGCCCGGCTAGGAGGCACCGGGGAGCTGTTTTTT CASSQARLGGTGELFF
NA TRBD1 TRBJ1-1 TRBV6-6 TGTGCCAGCAGTTACGGAGGACAGGGGGGTGAAGCTTTCTTT CASSYGGQGGEAFF
NA TRBD1 TRBJ2-5 TRBV10-2 TGCGCCAGCAGTGACCCAGGGGGTCAAGAGACCCAGTACTTC CASSDPGGQETQYF
NA TRBD2 TRBJ2-3 TRBV5-1 TGCGCCAGCAGCTTGGCGCTAGCGGGAGGATTAGGCGGCACAGATACGCAGTATTTT CASSLALAGGLGGTDTQYF
NA NA TRBJ2-7 TRBV6-6 TGTGCCAGCAGCGAGGCCGGGGTTTTGGACGAGCAGTACTTC CASSEAGVLDEQYF
NA NA TRBJ1-1 TRBV7-9 TGTGCCAGCAGGCCGCAGGGATCTGAAGCTTTCTTT CASRPQGSEAFF
NA TRBD2 TRBJ2-7 TRBV28 TGTGCCAGCCTTACCTCAGCGGGAGGGGTTTCTGAGCAGTACTTC CASLTSAGGVSEQYF
NA NA TRBJ1-1 TRBV6-5 TGTGCCAGCAGCAGTGACAGACCGAACACTGAAGCTTTCTTT CASSSDRPNTEAFF
NA TRBD2 TRBJ2-4 TRBV7-9 TGTGCCAGCAGCACCTTCGGAGCGGGAGAGGTCAAAAACATTCAGTACTTC CASSTFGAGEVKNIQYF
NA TRBD1 TRBJ1-1 TRBV7-9 TGTGCCAGCAGCTTGACAGGGCTCGTAGCTTTCTTT CASSLTGLVAFF
NA NA TRBJ2-7 TRBV9 TGTGCCAGCAGCGTAGAGGGGACTCAGGCCCACGAGCAGTACTTC CASSVEGTQAHEQYF
once NA TRBJ1-5 TRBV27 TGTGCCAGCAGTTTCAACAGAGATAGCAATCAGCCCCAGCATTTT CASSFNRDSNQPQHF
NA NA TRBJ2-7 TRBV6-5 TGTGCCAGCAGAATATCCGAGGGTTACGGCGAGCAGTACTTC CASRISEGYGEQYF
NA TRBD1 TRBJ1-5 TRBV7-3 TGTGCCAGCAGTCAAGGGGCAGGGGGCGGTCAGCCCCAGCATTTT CASSQGAGGGQPQHF
NA NA TRBJ2-7 TRBV5-1 TGCGCCAGCAGCTTGGGAGATCTAGCTGTCTCCGAGCAGTACTTC CASSLGDLAVSEQYF
NA TRBD2 TRBJ2-1 TRBV7-9 TGTGCCAGCAGCTTAGGGCTAGCGGGCAATGAGCAGTTCTTC CASSLGLAGNEQFF
NA TRBD1 TRBJ2-2 TRBV19 TGTGCCAGTAGTAGGACGACAGGGGATCTTGGGACCGGGGAGCTGTTTTTT CASSRTTGDLGTGELFF
NA NA TRBJ1-1 TRBV28 TGTGCCAGCAGTTTTTTGTACGGGGCGGCTTTCTTT CASSFLYGAAFF
NA NA TRBJ2-3 TRBV6-5 TGTGCCAGCAGTCCCAAGTCGGCAGATACGCAGTATTTT CASSPKSADTQYF
NA NA TRBJ2-5 TRBV19 TGTGCCAGTAGTCCTCTGACAGGGGCGGGAGAAGAGACCCAGTACTTC CASSPLTGAGEETQYF
few NA TRBJ1-1 TRBV20-1 TGCAGTGCTCGGACTGGACGAGAAGCTTTCTTT CSARTGREAFF
NA TRBD2 TRBJ2-3 TRBV15 TGTGCCACCAGCAGACTTAGCGGGCTGGGGCCAGATACGCAGTATTTT CATSRLSGLGPDTQYF
NA NA TRBJ2-3 TRBV19 TGTGCCAGTAGTACCTGGAGGGCCAATAAGGCAGATACGCAGTATTTT CASSTWRANKADTQYF
NA NA TRBJ2-5 TRBV5-1 TGCGCCAGCAGCTTGGTCAGACAAGAGACCCAGTACTTC CASSLVRQETQYF
NA NA TRBJ1-5 TRBV28 TGTGCCAGCCACAGGGAGGCCAATCAGCCCCAGCATTTT CASHREANQPQHF
NA NA TRBJ2-7 TRBV7-2 TGTGCCAGCAGCTTAGAACAGGCCTCCTACGAGCAGTACTTC CASSLEQASYEQYF
NA TRBD1 TRBJ2-7 TRBV18 TGTGCCAGCTCACCGGGGACAGGGACCGTCTACGAGCAGTACTTC CASSPGTGTVYEQYF
NA TRBD1 TRBJ2-2 TRBV29-1 TGCAGCGTTAATCGGGACAGAAACACCGGGGAGCTGTTTTTT CSVNRDRNTGELFF
NA NA TRBJ1-1 TRBV28 TGTGCCAGCAGGGGGCGGGAGAACACTGAAGCTTTCTTT CASRGRENTEAFF
NA TRBD1 TRBJ1-3 TRBV9 TGTGCCAGCAGCACCCACCGGACAGGGTCTGGAAACACCATATATTTT CASSTHRTGSGNTIYF
NA NA TRBJ2-1 TRBV14 TGTGCCAGCAGCCAAGTTAGCGGAAAAGCTGGGGGGTCCTGGGAGCAGTTCTTC CASSQVSGKAGGSWEQFF
once NA TRBJ1-3 TRBV5-6 TGTGCCAGCAGCAATGGAAACACCATATATTTT CASSNGNTIYF
NA NA TRBJ1-5 TRBV18 TGTGCCAGCTCCGGGGGAATAGGCAATCAGCCCCAGCATTTT CASSGGIGNQPQHF
NA NA TRBJ2-5 TRBV5-1 TGCGCCAGCAGCCCCGGGCCTCCGCAAGAGACCCAGTACTTC CASSPGPPQETQYF
NA NA TRBJ1-2 TRBV6-6 TGTGCCAGCAGTTACCAGACAAGAGGTAGCTATGGCTACACCTTC CASSYQTRGSYGYTF
NA NA TRBJ2-3 TRBV28 TGTGCCAGCAGTTTCGAAGGAACGCAGTATTTT CASSFEGTQYF
once NA TRBJ2-7 TRBV7-7 TGTGCCAGCAGCTCCACCTTGGGCCCCATCTCCGAGCAGTACTTC CASSSTLGPISEQYF
NA NA TRBJ2-7 TRBV6-1 TGTGCCAGCAGTGAAGGTTGGAGGACGGACGAGCAGTACTTC CASSEGWRTDEQYF
once NA TRBJ2-7 TRBV7-2 TGTGCCAGCAGCTTAACCTCGGGGGCAAGCTCCTACGAGCAGTACTTC CASSLTSGASSYEQYF
NA NA TRBJ2-6 TRBV7-2 TGTGCCAGTAGGACCGGGGGTGGGGCCAACGTCCTGACTTTC CASRTGGGANVLTF
NA NA TRBJ2-2 TRBV11-1 TGTGCCAGCAGCTTGGGGGTCACCGGGGAGCTGTTTTTT CASSLGVTGELFF
NA NA TRBJ1-1 TRBV6-1 TGTGCCAGCAGTGAAGTGGGAGTAAACACTGAAGCTTTCTTT CASSEVGVNTEAFF
NA TRBD1 TRBJ2-7 TRBV25-1 TGTGCCAGCAGTTTGGGACAGGGCTCCTACGAGCAGTACTTC CASSLGQGSYEQYF
NA NA TRBJ2-1 TRBV9 TGTGCCAGCACTTTTAGCGCCACGAGCTCCTACAATGAGCAGTTCTTC CASTFSATSSYNEQFF
NA NA TRBJ1-1 TRBV7-3 TGTGCCAGCAGCTTAGGCGCGGGGGGCACTGAAGCTTTCTTT CASSLGAGGTEAFF
few TRBD1 TRBJ1-4 TRBV28 TGTGCCAGCAAAGATGGACAGGGGATTGGAAAACTGTTTTTT CASKDGQGIGKLFF
NA TRBD1 TRBJ1-2 TRBV6-1 TGTGCCGCTTCCCGGGGACAGGGGGTCCTATATGGCTACACCTTC CAASRGQGVLYGYTF
NA NA TRBJ2-3 TRBV18 TGTGCCAGCTCACCGCCCACAGATACGCAGTATTTT CASSPPTDTQYF